A selection of T cell receptor beta chains follows, all from one sample in a study of cytomegalovirus exposure and HLA in healthy donors. Here immunoSEQ multiplex PCR was the method, and the copy in TCRdb shows in-frame clones only, minus some. This table holds about 130,000 clones, 89% found once. The specimen sequenced was PBMCs. These receptors were collected from a woman between 18 and 29 years old in good health and CMV-seropositive. Each CDR3 is given with its conserved first and last residue. The order of the fields is D gene, V gene, clone size, J gene, CDR3 protein, CDR3 DNA. A D gene is named only where the DNA matches it firmly. Clone size, where shown, is once, few, many, or a class for clones that have expanded.

D gene: .
V gene: TRBV5-1
clone size: .
J gene: TRBJ2-7
CDR3 protein: CASSLQPYEQYF
CDR3 DNA: TGCGCCAGCAGCTTACAACCCTACGAGCAGTACTTC

D gene: .
V gene: TRBV29-1
clone size: .
J gene: TRBJ2-5
CDR3 protein: CSVEVGWMGRGETQYF
CDR3 DNA: TGCAGCGTTGAAGTGGGCTGGATGGGGAGAGGAGAGACCCAGTACTTC

D gene: .
V gene: TRBV6-4
clone size: .
J gene: TRBJ1-1
CDR3 protein: CASSVSMGAAEAFF
CDR3 DNA: TGTGCCAGCAGCGTATCTATGGGGGCGGCAGAAGCTTTCTTT

D gene: .
V gene: TRBV11-1
clone size: once
J gene: TRBJ2-7
CDR3 protein: CASSPRGRLFQYF
CDR3 DNA: TGTGCCAGCAGCCCCCGCGGCCGTCTTTTTCAGTACTTC

D gene: TRBD1
V gene: TRBV2
clone size: .
J gene: TRBJ2-1
CDR3 protein: CATADRVGSYNEQFF
CDR3 DNA: TGTGCCACCGCGGACAGGGTGGGTTCCTACAATGAGCAGTTCTTC

D gene: TRBD1
V gene: TRBV27
clone size: .
J gene: TRBJ2-7
CDR3 protein: CASSLSGQGGEQYF
CDR3 DNA: TGTGCCAGCAGTTTATCGGGACAGGGGGGCGAGCAGTACTTC

D gene: .
V gene: TRBV15
clone size: once
J gene: TRBJ1-2
CDR3 protein: CATSRELNYGYTF
CDR3 DNA: TGTGCCACCAGCAGAGAACTCAACTATGGCTACACCTTC

D gene: TRBD2
V gene: TRBV27
clone size: .
J gene: TRBJ2-3
CDR3 protein: CASSLPPFASGGIADTQYF
CDR3 DNA: TGTGCCAGCAGTTTACCCCCCTTTGCTAGCGGGGGTATCGCAGATACGCAGTATTTT

D gene: TRBD1
V gene: TRBV7-6
clone size: .
J gene: TRBJ2-1
CDR3 protein: CASSLLGTGSYNEQFF
CDR3 DNA: TGTGCCAGCAGCTTACTAGGGACAGGGTCGTACAATGAGCAGTTCTTC

D gene: .
V gene: TRBV18
clone size: .
J gene: TRBJ1-1
CDR3 protein: CASSVGGPTEAFF
CDR3 DNA: TGTGCCAGCTCAGTCGGAGGCCCCACTGAAGCTTTCTTT

D gene: TRBD1
V gene: TRBV5-6
clone size: .
J gene: TRBJ2-7
CDR3 protein: CASSPLDRVTPYEQYF
CDR3 DNA: TGTGCCAGCAGCCCACTGGACAGGGTCACACCCTACGAGCAGTACTTC

D gene: .
V gene: TRBV30
clone size: .
J gene: TRBJ1-6
CDR3 protein: CACGRGSSPLHF
CDR3 DNA: TGTGCCTGTGGTAGGGGGAGTTCACCCCTCCACTTT

D gene: .
V gene: TRBV15
clone size: .
J gene: TRBJ2-1
CDR3 protein: CATSRGDSYNEQFF
CDR3 DNA: TGTGCCACCAGCAGAGGAGACAGCTACAATGAGCAGTTCTTC

D gene: TRBD1
V gene: TRBV28
clone size: .
J gene: TRBJ1-5
CDR3 protein: CASRTTGTGYQPQHF
CDR3 DNA: TGTGCCAGCAGAACTACCGGGACAGGGTATCAGCCCCAGCATTTT

D gene: TRBD1
V gene: TRBV30
clone size: .
J gene: TRBJ1-2
CDR3 protein: CAWSLRRDRGNGYTF
CDR3 DNA: TGTGCCTGGAGCCTCCGGCGGGACAGGGGAAACGGCTACACCTTC

D gene: TRBD2
V gene: TRBV5-4
clone size: .
J gene: TRBJ2-3
CDR3 protein: CASSFSSGGTDTQYF
CDR3 DNA: TGTGCCAGCAGCTTCTCTAGCGGGGGCACAGATACGCAGTATTTT

D gene: .
V gene: TRBV4-3
clone size: .
J gene: TRBJ2-1
CDR3 protein: CASSRNSGGEQFF
CDR3 DNA: TGCGCCAGCAGCCGCAACTCCGGGGGTGAGCAGTTCTTC

D gene: .
V gene: TRBV2
clone size: .
J gene: TRBJ2-7
CDR3 protein: CASSGYSNYEQYF
CDR3 DNA: TGTGCCAGCAGCGGTTACAGCAACTACGAGCAGTACTTC

D gene: .
V gene: TRBV6-6
clone size: .
J gene: TRBJ1-5
CDR3 protein: CASTPGGSNQPQHF
CDR3 DNA: TGTGCCAGCACCCCGGGGGGGAGCAATCAGCCCCAGCATTTT

D gene: TRBD2
V gene: TRBV6-1
clone size: .
J gene: TRBJ2-1
CDR3 protein: CASSGGLAAYYNEQFF
CDR3 DNA: TGTGCCAGCAGTGGGGGCCTAGCGGCATACTACAATGAGCAGTTCTTC

D gene: .
V gene: TRBV30
clone size: .
J gene: TRBJ2-3
CDR3 protein: CAWSVLGGRALTDTQYF
CDR3 DNA: TGTGCCTGGAGTGTACTAGGGGGTAGAGCTCTAACAGATACGCAGTATTTT

D gene: TRBD2
V gene: TRBV6-1
clone size: .
J gene: TRBJ2-1
CDR3 protein: CASSDPTSGSYNEQFF
CDR3 DNA: TGTGCCAGCAGTGACCCGACTAGCGGCTCCTACAATGAGCAGTTCTTC

D gene: .
V gene: TRBV19
clone size: .
J gene: TRBJ2-3
CDR3 protein: CASSPDDYNTDTQYF
CDR3 DNA: TGTGCCAGTAGTCCTGACGACTACAACACAGATACGCAGTATTTT

D gene: .
V gene: TRBV19
clone size: .
J gene: TRBJ1-1
CDR3 protein: CASSIGSAGSNTEAFF
CDR3 DNA: TGTGCCAGTAGTATAGGATCAGCAGGTTCGAACACTGAAGCTTTCTTT

D gene: .
V gene: TRBV10-3
clone size: .
J gene: TRBJ1-1
CDR3 protein: CAISGAGSTEAFF
CDR3 DNA: TGTGCCATCAGTGGGGCAGGATCCACTGAAGCTTTCTTT

D gene: .
V gene: TRBV28
clone size: .
J gene: TRBJ2-5
CDR3 protein: CASSPEAGGQETQYF
CDR3 DNA: TGTGCCAGCAGCCCAGAGGCGGGCGGCCAAGAGACCCAGTACTTC

D gene: .
V gene: TRBV9
clone size: .
J gene: TRBJ2-2
CDR3 protein: CASSRAGTLTGELFF
CDR3 DNA: TGTGCCAGCAGTCGGGCGGGGACCCTCACCGGGGAGCTGTTTTTT

D gene: .
V gene: TRBV4-2
clone size: .
J gene: TRBJ2-3
CDR3 protein: CASSPPGGGATDTQYF
CDR3 DNA: TGTGCCAGCAGCCCCCCCGGAGGGGGGGCCACAGATACGCAGTATTTT

D gene: .
V gene: TRBV12-2
clone size: .
J gene: TRBJ1-1
CDR3 protein: CASRPLGEAEAFF
CDR3 DNA: TGTGCAAGTCGCCCTCTCGGGGAAGCTGAAGCTTTCTTT

D gene: TRBD1
V gene: TRBV28
clone size: .
J gene: TRBJ1-2
CDR3 protein: CASSPGAGGNYGYTF
CDR3 DNA: TGTGCCAGCAGCCCGGGGGCAGGGGGTAACTATGGCTACACCTTC

D gene: .
V gene: TRBV28
clone size: .
J gene: TRBJ2-7
CDR3 protein: CASSLQGLHEQYF
CDR3 DNA: TGTGCCAGCAGTTTGCAGGGGCTCCACGAGCAGTACTTC

D gene: .
V gene: TRBV4-3
clone size: .
J gene: TRBJ1-6
CDR3 protein: CASSQDRLSSYNSPLHF
CDR3 DNA: TGCGCCAGCAGCCAAGACAGGTTGAGCTCCTATAATTCACCCCTCCACTTT

D gene: .
V gene: TRBV5-1
clone size: .
J gene: TRBJ1-1
CDR3 protein: CASSLGRGAVWHIWNTEAFF
CDR3 DNA: TGCGCCAGCAGCTTGGGACGGGGGGCGGTTTGGCACATATGGAACACTGAAGCTTTCTTT

D gene: TRBD1
V gene: TRBV7-2
clone size: .
J gene: TRBJ1-2
CDR3 protein: CASSSRTGEGGYTF
CDR3 DNA: TGTGCCAGCAGCTCACGGACAGGGGAGGGAGGCTACACCTTC

D gene: .
V gene: TRBV5-6
clone size: .
J gene: TRBJ2-6
CDR3 protein: CASSWGDSGANVLTF
CDR3 DNA: TGTGCCAGCAGCTGGGGGGATTCTGGGGCCAACGTCCTGACTTTC

D gene: .
V gene: TRBV7-2
clone size: .
J gene: TRBJ2-3
CDR3 protein: CASSKRVTDTQYF
CDR3 DNA: TGTGCCAGCAGCAAACGGGTCACAGATACGCAGTATTTT

D gene: TRBD1
V gene: TRBV6-5
clone size: .
J gene: TRBJ1-2
CDR3 protein: CASSAGTGDGYTF
CDR3 DNA: TGTGCCAGCAGTGCAGGGACAGGGGATGGCTACACCTTC

D gene: .
V gene: TRBV21-1
clone size: .
J gene: TRBJ2-5
CDR3 protein: CASSKGTSGALQETQYF
CDR3 DNA: TGTGCCAGCAGCAAAGGGACTAGCGGGGCGCTCCAAGAGACCCAGTACTTC

D gene: TRBD1
V gene: TRBV6-6
clone size: .
J gene: TRBJ2-2
CDR3 protein: CASGQGDGELFF
CDR3 DNA: TGTGCCAGCGGACAGGGTGACGGGGAGCTGTTTTTT

D gene: TRBD2
V gene: TRBV4-2
clone size: .
J gene: TRBJ2-2
CDR3 protein: CASSQDRLAGGPGGELFF
CDR3 DNA: TGTGCCAGCAGCCAAGATAGACTAGCGGGGGGGCCCGGCGGGGAGCTGTTTTTT

D gene: .
V gene: TRBV9
clone size: .
J gene: TRBJ2-5
CDR3 protein: CASSVGTSPRETQYF
CDR3 DNA: TGTGCCAGCAGCGTAGGGACAAGCCCAAGGGAGACCCAGTACTTC

D gene: TRBD1
V gene: TRBV10-3
clone size: .
J gene: TRBJ1-6
CDR3 protein: CAISESGGQGVSPLHF
CDR3 DNA: TGTGCCATCAGTGAGTCGGGGGGACAGGGGGTTTCACCCCTCCACTTT

D gene: .
V gene: TRBV2
clone size: once
J gene: TRBJ2-7
CDR3 protein: CASSDDWGRSYEQYF
CDR3 DNA: TGTGCCAGCAGTGATGACTGGGGGCGATCCTACGAGCAGTACTTC

D gene: TRBD1
V gene: TRBV28
clone size: few
J gene: TRBJ2-7
CDR3 protein: CASSWTGVYEQYF
CDR3 DNA: TGTGCCAGCAGTTGGACAGGGGTCTACGAGCAGTACTTC

D gene: TRBD2
V gene: TRBV9
clone size: .
J gene: TRBJ2-1
CDR3 protein: CASSVGSGGYNEQFF
CDR3 DNA: TGTGCCAGCAGCGTAGGTAGCGGGGGGTACAATGAGCAGTTCTTC

D gene: TRBD2
V gene: TRBV6-5
clone size: .
J gene: TRBJ2-7
CDR3 protein: CASRGITGGAYEQYF
CDR3 DNA: TGTGCCAGCAGAGGAATCACTGGGGGGGCCTACGAGCAGTACTTC

D gene: .
V gene: TRBV7-7
clone size: .
J gene: TRBJ2-5
CDR3 protein: CASSPGLRGLQETQYF
CDR3 DNA: TGTGCCAGCAGCCCCGGGCTGCGGGGGCTACAAGAGACCCAGTACTTC

D gene: .
V gene: TRBV23-1
clone size: .
J gene: TRBJ2-7
CDR3 protein: CASSQSKRRISYEQYF
CDR3 DNA: TGCGCCAGCAGTCAATCTAAGAGGAGAATTTCCTACGAGCAGTACTTC

D gene: .
V gene: TRBV11-2
clone size: .
J gene: TRBJ1-1
CDR3 protein: CASSSITGRRNTEAFF
CDR3 DNA: TGTGCCAGCAGCTCGATTACAGGGAGACGGAACACTGAAGCTTTCTTT

D gene: .
V gene: TRBV16
clone size: .
J gene: TRBJ1-3
CDR3 protein: CASSPGRGSSGNTIYF
CDR3 DNA: TGTGCCAGCAGCCCCGGGAGGGGGAGCTCTGGAAACACCATATATTTT

D gene: .
V gene: TRBV15
clone size: .
J gene: TRBJ1-2
CDR3 protein: CATSEQQNYGYTF
CDR3 DNA: TGTGCCACCTCAGAACAGCAAAACTATGGCTACACCTTC